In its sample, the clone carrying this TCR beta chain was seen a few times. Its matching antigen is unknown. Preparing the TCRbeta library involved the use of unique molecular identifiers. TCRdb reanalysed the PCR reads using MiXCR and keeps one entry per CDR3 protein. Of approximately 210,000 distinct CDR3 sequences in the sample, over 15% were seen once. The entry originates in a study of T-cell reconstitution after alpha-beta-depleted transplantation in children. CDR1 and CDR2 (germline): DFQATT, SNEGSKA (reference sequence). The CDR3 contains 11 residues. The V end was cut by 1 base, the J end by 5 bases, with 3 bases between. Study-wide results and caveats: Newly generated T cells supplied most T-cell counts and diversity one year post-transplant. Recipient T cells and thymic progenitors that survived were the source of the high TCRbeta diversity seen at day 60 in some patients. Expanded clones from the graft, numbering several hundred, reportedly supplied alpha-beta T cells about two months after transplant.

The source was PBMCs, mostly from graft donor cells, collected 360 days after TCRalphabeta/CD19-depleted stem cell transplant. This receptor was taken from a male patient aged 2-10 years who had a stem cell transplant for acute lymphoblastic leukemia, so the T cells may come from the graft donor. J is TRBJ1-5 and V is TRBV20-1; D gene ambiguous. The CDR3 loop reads CSARGDQPQHF. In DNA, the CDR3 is TGCAGTGCTAGAGGGGATCAGCCCCAGCATTTT.